This T cell receptor beta chain was documented in a study of blood T cell repertoires in COVID-19. Study information: Acute and convalescent COVID-19 specimens originated in the United States, Italy and Spain.

Sequencing was performed with immunoSEQ multiplex PCR; in TCRdb, only in-frame clones are kept and a portion is missing. The repertoire holds about 230,000 clones, with approximately 88% as singletons. V dropped 4 bases and J dropped 5 bases, with 9 bases sitting between them. The CDR3 runs to 13 residues. Germline loops: CDR1 ENHRY, CDR2 SYGVKD. This TCR was sampled from a woman aged 25 to 39 who had been exposed to COVID-19. Sequenced input: PBMCs or T cells enriched from blood (not recorded which). The genes are TRBV10-3 and TRBJ1-5; D may be TRBD1 (6 bases). Here the CDR3 DNA reads TGTGCCATCAGTGTTGGGGGCTATCAGCCCCAGCATTTT. Translation: CAISVGGYQPQHF.